The 8 T cell receptor beta chains below were found in one sample sequenced in a study of cytomegalovirus exposure and HLA in healthy donors (dated by TCRdb to between 2016 and 2019). The library was prepared using the immunoSEQ multiplex PCR assay. The multiplex PCR relied on a mix of 60 forward primers for TCR Vbeta segments and 13 reverse primers for TCR Jbeta segments. The table was pulled from immuneACCESS by TCRdb, which kept in-frame rearrangements only. Such tables lose some clones; where checked, under half of the loss comes from unresolved V genes, and the rest has no known cause. The sample includes over 150,000 clones, with just over 75% observed a single time. The top ten constitute 3.7% of the sample. Sequencing input: PBMCs. These receptors were obtained from a woman aged 60-75 years in good health and CMV-seropositive.

This chain uses TRBV5-4 with TRBJ1-2; D call uncertain. CDR1 and CDR2 (germline): SGHNT, YYREEE (reference sequence). V was pared by 4 bases and J by 8 bases, with 18 bases between. The CDR3 consists of 14 residues. For the CDR3, the DNA is TGTGCCAGCAGCATAGATAAACCCACGGGAGGCTACACCTTC. Protein sequence: CASSIDKPTGGYTF.

The chain couples TRBV7-3 to TRBJ2-5, with D perhaps TRBD1 (6 bases). TRBJ2-7 matches the DNA end more closely, so the J call is doubtful. CDR1 and CDR2 from the germline V gene are SGHTA and FQGTGA. CDR3 size: 13 residues. The CDR3 coding sequence is TGTGCCAGCAGCCAGGACAGTTCCTACGAGCAGTACTTC. It codes for CASSQDSSYEQYF.

The V call is TRBV7-3, the J call TRBJ2-5, with D uncertain. V gave up 0 bases and J gave up 4 bases, with 12 bases separating them. The CDR3 is 15 residues long. Germline CDR1 SGHTA, CDR2 FQGTGA. CDR3 sequence: CASSLTFSQRETQYF. CDR3 in DNA: TGTGCCAGCAGCTTAACGTTTAGCCAGAGAGAGACCCAGTACTTC.

The V and J genes are TRBV11-2 and TRBJ2-3; weak D call: TRBD1 (6 bases). V lost 5 bases, J lost 1 base, and 13 bases lay in between. The CDR3 loop spans 15 amino acids. CDR1 is SGHAT and CDR2 is FQNNGV in the germline V gene. CDR3 loop: CASSPWGRGTDTQYF. Here the CDR3 DNA reads TGTGCCAGCAGCCCGTGGGGGCGCGGCACAGATACGCAGTATTTT.

The chain carries TRBV27 and TRBJ2-5, with a tentative D call TRBD2 (5 bases). V was trimmed by 5 bases and J by 5 bases, leaving 12 bases between them. From germline, CDR1 is MNHEY and CDR2 SMNVEV (reference sequence). CDR3 length: 13 amino acids. CDR3 DNA: TGTGCCAGCAGTCGAGGGCCGGGGGAGACCCAGTACTTC. This gives the protein CASSRGPGETQYF.

This clone was counted a few times. The chain links TRBV30 to TRBJ2-7; perhaps TRBD1 as D (6 bases). The CDR3 is made up of 14 amino acids. Germline V CDR1 and CDR2: GTSNPN, SVGIG (reference sequence). Trimming removed 0 bases at V and 3 bases at J, with 12 bases between. The CDR3 DNA reads as TGTGCCTGGAGTGTCGCACAGGGTCGCTACGAGCAGTACTTC. Encoded protein: CAWSVAQGRYEQYF.

This rearrangement joins TRBV2 to TRBJ2-2; 10 bases align to TRBD1. The CDR3 runs to 16 residues. Unmatched junction bases numbered 8, after V lost 4 bases and J lost 6 bases. Germline values: CDR1 SNHLY, CDR2 FYNNEI. The CDR3 DNA is TGTGCCAGCAGTGTTAGACAGGGGGCGCTGCCCGGGGAGCTGTTTTTT. This encodes CASSVRQGALPGELFF.

The genes are TRBV9 and TRBJ2-3; D unresolved. Between the trimmed V and J ends, which lost 4 bases and 5 bases, there was a span of 11 bases. The CDR3 runs to 13 residues. The germline V gene has CDR1 SGDLS and CDR2 YYNGEE. CDR3 sequence reads: CASSPDPEDTQYF. CDR3 nucleotide sequence: TGTGCCAGCAGCCCTGATCCAGAAGATACGCAGTATTTT.